The T cell receptor (beta chain) under discussion was sequenced for a study of CD8 T cells in ankylosing spondylitis. General study results and limits: As reported, disease-linked clones showed significant enrichment in matched ankylosing spondylitis synovial fluid. CD8+ cells made up the disease-linked clones, which were relatively rare in peripheral blood.

5'-RACE, quantitative and with molecular barcodes, yielded the TCR beta libraries. TCRdb reanalysed the 5' RACE reads using MiXCR and keeps one entry per CDR3 protein. The sample shows under 250,000 distinct CDR3 sequences, under 35% of them seen only once. This clonotype was counted a few times. Its antigen is not known. The CDR3 is made up of 15 amino acids. V lost 0 bases to trimming and J lost 5 bases, with 11 bases between them. Germline V gene lookup returns CDR1 LGHNA and CDR2 YNFKEQ. This receptor was identified in a male donor with ankylosing spondylitis or in good health (not recorded which). The chain combines TRBV4-2 with TRBJ1-5; TRBD1 is a possible D gene (5 bases). The sequenced material came from blood, either unsorted or a sorted T cell fraction (not recorded which). The CDR3 sequence: CASSQDLRGDQPQHF. In DNA form, the CDR3 reads TGTGCCAGCAGCCAAGACCTGAGGGGCGATCAGCCCCAGCATTTT.